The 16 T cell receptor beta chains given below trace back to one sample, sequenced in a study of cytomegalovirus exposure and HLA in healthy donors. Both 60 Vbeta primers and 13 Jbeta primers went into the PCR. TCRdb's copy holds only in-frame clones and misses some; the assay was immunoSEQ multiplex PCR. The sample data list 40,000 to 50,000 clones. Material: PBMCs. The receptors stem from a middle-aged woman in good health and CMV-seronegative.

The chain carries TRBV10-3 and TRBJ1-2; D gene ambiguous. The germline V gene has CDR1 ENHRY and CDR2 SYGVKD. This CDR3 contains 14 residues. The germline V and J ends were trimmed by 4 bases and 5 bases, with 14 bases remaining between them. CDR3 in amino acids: CAISGRGVGYGYTF. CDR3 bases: TGTGCCATCAGTGGTCGGGGAGTTGGGTATGGCTACACCTTC.

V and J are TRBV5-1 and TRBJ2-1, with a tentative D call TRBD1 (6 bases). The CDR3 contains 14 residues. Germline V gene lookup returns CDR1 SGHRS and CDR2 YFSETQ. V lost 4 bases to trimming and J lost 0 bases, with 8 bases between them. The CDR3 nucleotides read TGCGCCAGCAGCGAGACAGGCTCCTACAATGAGCAGTTCTTC. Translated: CASSETGSYNEQFF.

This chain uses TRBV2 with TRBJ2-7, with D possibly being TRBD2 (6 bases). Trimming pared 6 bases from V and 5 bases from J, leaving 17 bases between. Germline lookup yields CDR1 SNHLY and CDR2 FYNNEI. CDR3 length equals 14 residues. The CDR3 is CASSVWTTGDEQYF. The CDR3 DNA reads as TGTGCCAGCAGCGTATGGACTACCGGGGACGAGCAGTACTTC.

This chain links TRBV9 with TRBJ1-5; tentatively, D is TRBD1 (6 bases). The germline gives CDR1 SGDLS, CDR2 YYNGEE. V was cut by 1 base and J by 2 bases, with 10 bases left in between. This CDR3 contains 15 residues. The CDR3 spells CASSVPGHGNQPQHF. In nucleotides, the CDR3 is TGTGCCAGCAGCGTACCGGGACATGGCAATCAGCCCCAGCATTTT.

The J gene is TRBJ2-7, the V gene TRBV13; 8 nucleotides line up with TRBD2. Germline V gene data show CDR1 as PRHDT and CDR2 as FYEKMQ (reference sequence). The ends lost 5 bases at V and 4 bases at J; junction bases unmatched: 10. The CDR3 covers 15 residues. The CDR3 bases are TGTGCCAGCAGCCGCCGGGAGGGCCTCCGGTACGAGCAGTACTTC. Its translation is CASSRREGLRYEQYF. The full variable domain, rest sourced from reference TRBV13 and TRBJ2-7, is AAGVIQSPRHLIKEKRETATLKCYPIPRHDTVYWYQQGPGQDPQFLISFYEKMQSDKGSIPDRFSAQQFSDYHSELNMSSLELGDSALYFCASSRREGLRYEQYFGPGTRLTVT.

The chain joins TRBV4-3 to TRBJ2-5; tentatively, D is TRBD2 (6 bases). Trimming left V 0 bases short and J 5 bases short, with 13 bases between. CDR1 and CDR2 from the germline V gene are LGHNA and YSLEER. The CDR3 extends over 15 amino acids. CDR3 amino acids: CASSQEAGLWETQYF. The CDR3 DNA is TGCGCCAGCAGCCAAGAGGCGGGGCTTTGGGAGACCCAGTACTTC.

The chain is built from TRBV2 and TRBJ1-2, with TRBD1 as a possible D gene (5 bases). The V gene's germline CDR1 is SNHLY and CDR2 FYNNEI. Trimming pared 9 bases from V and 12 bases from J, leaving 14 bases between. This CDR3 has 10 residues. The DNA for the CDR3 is TGTGCCAGGTTTCCTACACAGGACACCTTC. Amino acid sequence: CARFPTQDTF. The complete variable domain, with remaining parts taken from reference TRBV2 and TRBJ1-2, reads EPEVTQTPSHQVTQMGQEVILRCVPISNHLYFYWYRQILGQKVEFLVSFYNNEISEKSEIFDDQFSVERPDGSNFTLKIRSTKLEDSAMYFCARFPTQDTFGSGTRLTVV.

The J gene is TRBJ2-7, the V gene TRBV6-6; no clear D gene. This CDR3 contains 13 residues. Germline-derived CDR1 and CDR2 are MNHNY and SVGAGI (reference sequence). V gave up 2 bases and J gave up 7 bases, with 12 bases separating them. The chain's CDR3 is CASSYPGNREQYF. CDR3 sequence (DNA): TGTGCCAGCAGTTACCCCGGTAATCGGGAGCAGTACTTC.

CDR3 nucleotides: TGTGCCAGCACCTTTACGGGGTTGACCTACAATGAGCAGTTCTTC. This sequence encodes CASTFTGLTYNEQFF. The chain has TRBV6-6 and TRBJ2-1; weak D call: TRBD2 (5 bases). The germline V gene encodes CDR1 MNHNY and CDR2 SVGAGI (reference sequence). V lost 7 bases to trimming and J lost 2 bases, with 15 bases between them. The CDR3 consists of 15 residues.

In nucleotides, the CDR3 is TGTGCCAGCAGCTTCAAGGGGAACTATGGCTACACCTTC. As protein: CASSFKGNYGYTF. This chain joins TRBV5-4 and TRBJ1-2; D might be TRBD1 (5 bases). Germline CDR1 and CDR2: SGHNT and YYREEE (reference sequence). CDR3 length: 13 residues. Trimming cost V 2 bases and J 2 bases, with 7 bases left between them.

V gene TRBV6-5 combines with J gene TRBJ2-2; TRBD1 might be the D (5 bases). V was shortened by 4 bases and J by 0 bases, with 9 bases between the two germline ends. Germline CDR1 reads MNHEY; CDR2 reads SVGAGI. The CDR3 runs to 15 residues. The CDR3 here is CASSWGSPNTGELFF. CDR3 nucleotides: TGTGCCAGCAGTTGGGGCAGCCCGAACACCGGGGAGCTGTTTTTT.

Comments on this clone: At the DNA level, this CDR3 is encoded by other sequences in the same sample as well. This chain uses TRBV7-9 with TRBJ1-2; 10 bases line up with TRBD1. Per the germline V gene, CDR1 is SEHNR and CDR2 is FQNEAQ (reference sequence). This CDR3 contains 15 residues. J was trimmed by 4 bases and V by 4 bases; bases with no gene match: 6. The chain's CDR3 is CASSSFRQGAYGYTF. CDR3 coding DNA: TGTGCCAGCAGCTCTTTCAGACAGGGGGCCTATGGCTACACCTTC.

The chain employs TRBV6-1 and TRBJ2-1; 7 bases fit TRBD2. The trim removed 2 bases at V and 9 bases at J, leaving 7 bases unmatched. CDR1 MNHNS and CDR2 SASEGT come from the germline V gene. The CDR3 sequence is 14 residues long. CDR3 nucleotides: TGTGCCAGCAGTGAACAGGGCGGGGGAGGTGAGCAGTTCTTC. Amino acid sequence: CASSEQGGGGEQFF.

This CDR3 reads CASSQGRDRVHEQYF. CDR3 nucleotides: TGTGCCAGCAGCCAAGGCCGGGACAGGGTCCACGAGCAGTACTTC. V is TRBV7-8 and J is TRBJ2-7; 9 nucleotides agree with TRBD1. This CDR3 has 15 amino acids. Trimming at V came to 5 bases and at J to 5 bases, leaving 10 bases not matched to a gene. CDR1 SGHVS and CDR2 FQNEAQ come from the germline V gene.

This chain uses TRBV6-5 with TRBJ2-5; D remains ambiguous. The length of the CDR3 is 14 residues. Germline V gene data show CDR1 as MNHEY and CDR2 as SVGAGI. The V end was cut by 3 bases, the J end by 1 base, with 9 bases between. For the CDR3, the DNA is TGTGCCAGCAGTTATGGGCCGGCCCAAGAGACCCAGTACTTC. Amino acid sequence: CASSYGPAQETQYF.

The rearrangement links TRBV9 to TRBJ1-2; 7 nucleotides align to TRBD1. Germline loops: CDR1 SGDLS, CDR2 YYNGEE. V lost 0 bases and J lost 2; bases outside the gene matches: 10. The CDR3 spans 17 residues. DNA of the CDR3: TGTGCCAGCAGCGTAGGAAACAGGGGTGGTGGAAACTATGGCTACACCTTC. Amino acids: CASSVGNRGGGNYGYTF.